The T cell receptor (beta chain) described here comes from a study of T cell repertoires in aging, cancer and after chemotherapy. The overall study: Patients with glioblastoma brain tumors were sampled before and after temozolomide-based therapy. Study results and caveats: Loss of evenness, beyond lost richness, contributed to age-related TCR diversity decline in cancer patients.

This CDR3 is built from 15 residues. Trimming cost V 5 bases and J 6 bases, with 19 bases left between them. CDR1 and CDR2 from the germline V gene are MNHEY and SVGAGI. TCR beta rearrangements were amplified from peripheral blood genomic DNA. Regarding this clonotype: Antigen specificity is unknown.

Multiplex touch-down PCR with TRB-A/B primers amplified rearranged V-D-J TRB sequences. TCRdb reprocessed the multiplex PCR reads with MiXCR, giving one entry per CDR3 protein. Here the sample spans about 1,600 distinct CDR3 sequences, roughly 25% being singletons. This receptor was obtained from a human donor with a solid tumor. Sequencing was done on a sample of blood. The chain has TRBV6-5 and TRBJ1-1; maybe TRBD1 (5 bases). This CDR3 reads CASSPSSRELAEAFF. The CDR3 region has the DNA TGTGCCAGCAGTCCTTCCAGCAGGGAACTGGCTGAAGCTTTCTTT.